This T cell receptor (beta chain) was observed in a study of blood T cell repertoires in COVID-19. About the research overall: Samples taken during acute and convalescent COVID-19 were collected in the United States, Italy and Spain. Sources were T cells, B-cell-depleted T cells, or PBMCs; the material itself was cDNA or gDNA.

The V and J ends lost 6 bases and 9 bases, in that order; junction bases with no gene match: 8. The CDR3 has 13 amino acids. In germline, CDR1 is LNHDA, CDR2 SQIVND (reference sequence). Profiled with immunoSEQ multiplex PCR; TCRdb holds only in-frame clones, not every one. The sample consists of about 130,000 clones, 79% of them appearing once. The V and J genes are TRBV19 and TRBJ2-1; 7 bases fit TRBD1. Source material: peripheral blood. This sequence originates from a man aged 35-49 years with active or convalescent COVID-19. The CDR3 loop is CASSPGTAREQFF. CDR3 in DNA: TGTGCCAGTAGCCCTGGGACAGCCCGTGAGCAGTTCTTC.